The rows below give T cell receptor beta chains drawn from one sample of a study of blood T cell repertoires in COVID-19. Clones were sequenced by immunoSEQ multiplex PCR, and TCRdb holds only the in-frame ones, with some missing. The sample lists 150,000 to 250,000 clones, around 81% occurring once. The sequenced material came from PBMCs or T cells enriched from blood (not recorded which). The receptors were gathered from a man in his forties who had recovered from COVID-19. Both conserved end residues are part of each CDR3. A D gene is named only where the DNA matches it firmly. Expanded clones get a size class; other rows say once, few or many, or leave the size out.

TRBJ2-3 . TRBV28 . TGTGCCAGCAGTTTAGGTGGAGGACCGGCGTATTTT CASSLGGGPAYF
TRBJ2-3 TRBD2 TRBV4-1 once TGCGCCAGCAGCCAAGATTCATCAGCGGGGGGCACAGATACGCAGTATTTT CASSQDSSAGGTDTQYF
TRBJ1-1 . TRBV5-8 . TGTGCCAGCACCTTCCCCGGGGGGGCGGCCACTGAAGCTTTCTTT CASTFPGGAATEAFF
TRBJ1-6 TRBD1 TRBV15 once TGTGCCACCAGCAGGGACCCGACCTCAGGGGGACCCCTCCACTTT CATSRDPTSGGPLHF
TRBJ1-5 . TRBV5-7 . TGTGCCAGCAGCAAGGACAGACTTTATAGCAATCAGCCCCAGCATTTT CASSKDRLYSNQPQHF
TRBJ1-2 TRBD1 TRBV5-1 . TGCGCCAGCAGCTCCGGACAGGGTGATGGCTACACCTTC CASSSGQGDGYTF
TRBJ1-2 TRBD1 TRBV7-9 . TGTGCCAGCAGCGCCGGACAGGGAGCTAACTATGGCTACACCTTC CASSAGQGANYGYTF
TRBJ1-1 . TRBV7-9 . TGTGCCAGCAGCCATCCCCAGGGTTCGGTGAACACTGAAGCTTTCTTT CASSHPQGSVNTEAFF
TRBJ1-1 . TRBV6-6 . TGTGTATTGGCTGGGGGGAGCACTGAAGCTTTCTTT CVLAGGSTEAFF
TRBJ1-1 . TRBV19 . TGTGCCAGTAGTATGAGGGACACTGAAGCTTTCTTT CASSMRDTEAFF
TRBJ2-6 TRBD1 TRBV6-4 . TGTGCCAGCCAAATCCGATGGGACAGGGGAGGGTTGGGGGCCAACGTCCTGACTTTC CASQIRWDRGGLGANVLTF
TRBJ2-1 . TRBV6-5 . TGTGCCAGCAGTCGCACGACAAGCAATGAGCAGTTCTTC CASSRTTSNEQFF
TRBJ1-1 . TRBV28 . TGTGCCAGCAGTCGACAGAGAGTGAACACTGAAGCTTTCTTT CASSRQRVNTEAFF
TRBJ2-7 . TRBV18 once TGTGCCAGCTCACCATCGGACGGGAGCTCCTACGAGCAGTACTTC CASSPSDGSSYEQYF
TRBJ1-6 . TRBV4-3 . TGCGCCAGCAGCCAAGATGGCACAGGGACGAATTCACCCCTCCACTTT CASSQDGTGTNSPLHF